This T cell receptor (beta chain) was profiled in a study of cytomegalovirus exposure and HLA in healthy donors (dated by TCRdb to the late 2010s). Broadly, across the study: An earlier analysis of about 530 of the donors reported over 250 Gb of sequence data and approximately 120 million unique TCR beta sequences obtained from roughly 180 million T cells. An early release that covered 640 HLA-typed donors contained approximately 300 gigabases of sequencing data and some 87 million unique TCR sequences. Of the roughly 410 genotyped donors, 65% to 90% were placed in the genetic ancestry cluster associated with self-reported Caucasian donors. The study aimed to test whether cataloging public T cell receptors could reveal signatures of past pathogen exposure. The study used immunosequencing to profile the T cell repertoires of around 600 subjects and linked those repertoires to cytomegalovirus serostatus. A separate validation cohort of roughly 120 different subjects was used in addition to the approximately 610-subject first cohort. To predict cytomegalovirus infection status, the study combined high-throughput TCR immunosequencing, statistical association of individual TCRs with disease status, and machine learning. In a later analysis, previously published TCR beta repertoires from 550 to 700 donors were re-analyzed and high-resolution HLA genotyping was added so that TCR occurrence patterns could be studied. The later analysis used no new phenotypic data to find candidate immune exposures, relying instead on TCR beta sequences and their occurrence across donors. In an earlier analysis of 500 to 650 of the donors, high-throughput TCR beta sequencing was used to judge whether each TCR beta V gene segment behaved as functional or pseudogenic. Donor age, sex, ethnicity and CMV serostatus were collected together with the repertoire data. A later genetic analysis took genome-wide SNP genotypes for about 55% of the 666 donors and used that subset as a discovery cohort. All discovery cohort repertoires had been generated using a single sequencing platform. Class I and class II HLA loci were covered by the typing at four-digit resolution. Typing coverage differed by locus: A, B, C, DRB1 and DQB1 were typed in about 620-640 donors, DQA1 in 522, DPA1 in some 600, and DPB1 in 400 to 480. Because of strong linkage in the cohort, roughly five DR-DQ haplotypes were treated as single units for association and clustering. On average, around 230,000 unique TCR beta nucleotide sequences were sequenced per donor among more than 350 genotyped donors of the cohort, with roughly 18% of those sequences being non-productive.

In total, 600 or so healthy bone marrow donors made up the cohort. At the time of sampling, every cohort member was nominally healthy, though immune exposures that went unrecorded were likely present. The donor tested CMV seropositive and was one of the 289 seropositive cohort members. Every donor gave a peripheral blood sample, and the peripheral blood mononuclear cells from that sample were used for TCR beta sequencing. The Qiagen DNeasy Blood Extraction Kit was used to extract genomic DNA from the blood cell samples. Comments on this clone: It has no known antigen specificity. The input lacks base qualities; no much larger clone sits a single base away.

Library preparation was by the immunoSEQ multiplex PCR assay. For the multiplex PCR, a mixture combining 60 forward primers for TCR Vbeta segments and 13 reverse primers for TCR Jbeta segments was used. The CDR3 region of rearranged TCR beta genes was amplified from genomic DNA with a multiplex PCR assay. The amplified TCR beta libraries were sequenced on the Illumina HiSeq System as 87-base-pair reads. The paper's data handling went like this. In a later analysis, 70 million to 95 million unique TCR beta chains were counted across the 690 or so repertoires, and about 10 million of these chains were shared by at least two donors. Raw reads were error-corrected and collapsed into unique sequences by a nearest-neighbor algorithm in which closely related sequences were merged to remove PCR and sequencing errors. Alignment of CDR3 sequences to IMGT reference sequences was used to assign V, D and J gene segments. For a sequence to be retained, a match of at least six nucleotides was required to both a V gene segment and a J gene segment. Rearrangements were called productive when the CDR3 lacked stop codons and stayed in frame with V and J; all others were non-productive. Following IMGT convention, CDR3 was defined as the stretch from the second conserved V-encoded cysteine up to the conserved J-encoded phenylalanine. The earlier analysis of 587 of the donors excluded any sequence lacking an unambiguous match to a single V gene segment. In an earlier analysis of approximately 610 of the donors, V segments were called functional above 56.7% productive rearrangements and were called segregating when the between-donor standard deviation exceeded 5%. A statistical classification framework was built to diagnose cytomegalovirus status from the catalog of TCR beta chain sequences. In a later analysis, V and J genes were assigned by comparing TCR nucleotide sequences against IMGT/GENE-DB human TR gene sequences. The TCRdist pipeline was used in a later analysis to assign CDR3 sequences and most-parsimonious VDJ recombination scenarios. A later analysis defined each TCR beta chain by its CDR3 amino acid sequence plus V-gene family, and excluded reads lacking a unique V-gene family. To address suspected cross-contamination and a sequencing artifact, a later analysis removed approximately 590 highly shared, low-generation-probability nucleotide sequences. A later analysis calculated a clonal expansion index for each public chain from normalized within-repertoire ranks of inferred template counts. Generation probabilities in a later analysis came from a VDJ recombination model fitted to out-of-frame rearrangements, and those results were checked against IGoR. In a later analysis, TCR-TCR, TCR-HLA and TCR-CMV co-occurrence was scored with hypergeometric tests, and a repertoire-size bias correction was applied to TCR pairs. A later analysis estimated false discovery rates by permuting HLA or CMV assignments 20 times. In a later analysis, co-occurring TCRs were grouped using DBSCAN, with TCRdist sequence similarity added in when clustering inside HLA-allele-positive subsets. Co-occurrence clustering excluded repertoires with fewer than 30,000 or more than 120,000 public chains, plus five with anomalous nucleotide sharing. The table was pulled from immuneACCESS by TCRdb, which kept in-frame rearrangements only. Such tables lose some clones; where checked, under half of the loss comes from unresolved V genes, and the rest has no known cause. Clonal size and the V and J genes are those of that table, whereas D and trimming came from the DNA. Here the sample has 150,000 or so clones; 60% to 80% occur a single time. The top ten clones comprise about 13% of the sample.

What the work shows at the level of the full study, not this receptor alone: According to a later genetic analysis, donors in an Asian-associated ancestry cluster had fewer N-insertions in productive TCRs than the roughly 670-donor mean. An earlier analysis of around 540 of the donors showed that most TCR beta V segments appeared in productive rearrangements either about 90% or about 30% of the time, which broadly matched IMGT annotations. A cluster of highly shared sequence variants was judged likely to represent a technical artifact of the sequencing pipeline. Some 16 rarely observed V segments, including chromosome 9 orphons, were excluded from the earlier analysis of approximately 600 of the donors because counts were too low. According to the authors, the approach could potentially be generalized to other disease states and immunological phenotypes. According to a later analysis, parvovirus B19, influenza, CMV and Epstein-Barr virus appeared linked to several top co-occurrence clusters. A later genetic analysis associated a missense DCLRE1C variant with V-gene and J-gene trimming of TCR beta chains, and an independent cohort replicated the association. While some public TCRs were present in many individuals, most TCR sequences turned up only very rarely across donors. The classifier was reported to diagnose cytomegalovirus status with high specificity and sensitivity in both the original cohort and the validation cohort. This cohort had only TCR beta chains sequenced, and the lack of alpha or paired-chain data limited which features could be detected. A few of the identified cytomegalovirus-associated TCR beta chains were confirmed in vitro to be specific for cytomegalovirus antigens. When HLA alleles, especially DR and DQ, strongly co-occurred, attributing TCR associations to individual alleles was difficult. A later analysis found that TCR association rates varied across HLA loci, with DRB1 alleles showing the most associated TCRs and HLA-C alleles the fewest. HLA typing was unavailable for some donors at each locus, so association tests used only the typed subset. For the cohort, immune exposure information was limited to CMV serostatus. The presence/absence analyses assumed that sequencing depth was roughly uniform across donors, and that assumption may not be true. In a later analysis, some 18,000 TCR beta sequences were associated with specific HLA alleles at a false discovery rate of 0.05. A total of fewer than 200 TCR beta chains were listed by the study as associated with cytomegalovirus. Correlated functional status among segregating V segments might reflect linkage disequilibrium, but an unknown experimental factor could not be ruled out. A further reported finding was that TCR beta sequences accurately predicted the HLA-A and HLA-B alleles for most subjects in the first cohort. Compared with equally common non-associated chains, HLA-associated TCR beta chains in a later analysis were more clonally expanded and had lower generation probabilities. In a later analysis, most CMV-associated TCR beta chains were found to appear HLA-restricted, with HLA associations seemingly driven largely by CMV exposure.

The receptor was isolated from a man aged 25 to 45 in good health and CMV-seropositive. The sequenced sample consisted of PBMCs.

The nucleotide sequence is TGTGCCAGCAGTGAATACCTTATAGCGGGAGAAGTCAATGAGCAGTTCTTC. Translated, it gives CASSEYLIAGEVNEQFF. This receptor chain uses TRBV6-1 and TRBJ2-1; 9 of the junction bases match TRBD2. Inclusive of the bounding cysteine and phenylalanine, the CDR3 is 17 residues long. Only CDR3 DNA remains: 51 bases, in frame from the first base. Per the germline V gene, MNHNS is the CDR1 and SASEGT is the CDR2. Relative to germline, V is missing 2 bases and J is missing 6 bases, with 11 bases of the junction outside any gene match.